This T cell receptor beta chain derives from a study of technical replicates of blood from several donors. TCRdb keeps only in-frame clones here, not all; method: immunoSEQ multiplex PCR. The table shows 15,000 or so clones, with about 82% occurring only once. J gave up 3 bases and V 1 base, and 13 bases lay outside the gene matches. Germline V gene sequence: CDR1 KGHSH, CDR2 LQKENI. This CDR3 contains 20 residues. The sequenced sample was PBMCs. The sequence was collected from a human donor in good health. The chain uses TRBV18 and TRBJ2-5; 14 bases are shared with TRBD2. DNA of the CDR3: TGTGCCAGCTCACCACGAATTTGGTCGGGACTAGCGGGAGAGAAAGAGACCCAGTACTTC. This gives the protein CASSPRIWSGLAGEKETQYF.